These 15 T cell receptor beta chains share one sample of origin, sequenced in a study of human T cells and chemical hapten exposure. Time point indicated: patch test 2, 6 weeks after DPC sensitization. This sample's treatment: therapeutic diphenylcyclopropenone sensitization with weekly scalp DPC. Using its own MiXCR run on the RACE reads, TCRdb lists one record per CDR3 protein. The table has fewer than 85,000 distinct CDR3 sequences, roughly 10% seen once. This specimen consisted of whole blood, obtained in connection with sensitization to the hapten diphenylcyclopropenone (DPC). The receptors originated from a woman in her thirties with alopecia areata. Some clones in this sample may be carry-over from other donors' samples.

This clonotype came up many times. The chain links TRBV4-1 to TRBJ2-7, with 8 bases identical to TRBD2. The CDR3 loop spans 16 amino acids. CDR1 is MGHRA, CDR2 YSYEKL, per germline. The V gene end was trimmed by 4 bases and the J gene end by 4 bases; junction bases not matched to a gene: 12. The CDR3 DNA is TGCGCCAGCAGCCCCCAGCGGGAGACCTACCTTTACGAGCAGTACTTC. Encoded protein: CASSPQRETYLYEQYF.

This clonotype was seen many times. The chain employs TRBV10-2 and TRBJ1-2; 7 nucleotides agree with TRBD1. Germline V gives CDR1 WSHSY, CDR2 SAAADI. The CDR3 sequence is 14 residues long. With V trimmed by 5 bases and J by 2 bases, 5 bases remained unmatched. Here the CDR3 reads CASSSGTENYGYTF. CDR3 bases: TGCGCCAGCAGTTCCGGGACAGAGAACTATGGCTACACCTTC.

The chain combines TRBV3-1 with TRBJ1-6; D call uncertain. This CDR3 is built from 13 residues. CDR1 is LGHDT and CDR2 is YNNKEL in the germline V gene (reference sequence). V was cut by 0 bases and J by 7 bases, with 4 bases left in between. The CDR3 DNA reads TGTGCCAGCAGCCAAGATAGGAATTCACCCCTCCACTTT. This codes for CASSQDRNSPLHF.

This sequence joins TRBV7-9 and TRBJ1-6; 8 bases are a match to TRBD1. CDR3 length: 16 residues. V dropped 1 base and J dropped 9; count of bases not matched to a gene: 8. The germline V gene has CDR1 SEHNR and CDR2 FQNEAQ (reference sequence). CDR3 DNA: TGTGCCAGCAGCTTAGGTCCAGGGGGCTCTCCTTCACCCCTCCACTTT. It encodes CASSLGPGGSPSPLHF.

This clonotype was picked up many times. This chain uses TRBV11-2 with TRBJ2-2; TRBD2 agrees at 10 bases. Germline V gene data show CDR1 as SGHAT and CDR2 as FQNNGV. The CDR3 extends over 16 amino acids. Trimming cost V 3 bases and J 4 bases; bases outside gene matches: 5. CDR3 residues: CASSFLLAGLTGELFF. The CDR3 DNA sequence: TGTGCCAGCAGCTTCTTACTAGCGGGGCTCACCGGGGAGCTGTTTTTT.

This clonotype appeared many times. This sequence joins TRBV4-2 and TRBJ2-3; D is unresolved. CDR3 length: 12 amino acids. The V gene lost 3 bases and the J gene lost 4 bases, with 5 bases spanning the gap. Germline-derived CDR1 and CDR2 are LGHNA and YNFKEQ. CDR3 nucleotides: TGTGCCAGCAGCCATGAGGCAGATACGCAGTATTTT. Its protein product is CASSHEADTQYF.

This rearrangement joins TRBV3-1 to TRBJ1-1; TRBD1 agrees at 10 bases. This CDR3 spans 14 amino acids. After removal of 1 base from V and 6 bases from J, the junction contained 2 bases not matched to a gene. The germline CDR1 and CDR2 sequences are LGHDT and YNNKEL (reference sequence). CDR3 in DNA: TGTGCCAGCAGCCAAGTGACAGGGGGCTCTGAAGCTTTCTTT. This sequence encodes CASSQVTGGSEAFF.

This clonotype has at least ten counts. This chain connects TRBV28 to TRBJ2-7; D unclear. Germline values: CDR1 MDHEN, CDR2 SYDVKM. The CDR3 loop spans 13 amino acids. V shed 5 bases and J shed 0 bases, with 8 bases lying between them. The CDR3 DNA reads TGTGCCAGCAGTCTCCTAAGCTCCTACGAGCAGTACTTC. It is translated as CASSLLSSYEQYF.

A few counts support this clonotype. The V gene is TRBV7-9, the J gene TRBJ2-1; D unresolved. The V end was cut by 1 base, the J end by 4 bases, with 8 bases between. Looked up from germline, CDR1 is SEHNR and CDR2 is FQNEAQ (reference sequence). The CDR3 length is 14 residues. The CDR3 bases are TGTGCCAGCAGCTTAGTTACGCCGTACAATGAGCAGTTCTTC. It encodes CASSLVTPYNEQFF.

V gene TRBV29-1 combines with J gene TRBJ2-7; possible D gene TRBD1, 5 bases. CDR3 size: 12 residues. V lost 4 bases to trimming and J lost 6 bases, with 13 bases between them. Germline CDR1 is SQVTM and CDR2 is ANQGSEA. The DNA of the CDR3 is TGCAGCGTTGGACCGGACACGCGCGAGCAGTACTTC. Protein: CSVGPDTREQYF.

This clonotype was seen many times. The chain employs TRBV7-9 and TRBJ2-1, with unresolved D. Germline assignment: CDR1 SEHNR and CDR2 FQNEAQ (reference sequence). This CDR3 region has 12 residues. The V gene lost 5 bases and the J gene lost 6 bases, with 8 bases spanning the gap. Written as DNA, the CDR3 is TGTGCCAGCAGCCTCATCTCCAATGAGCAGTTCTTC. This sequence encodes CASSLISNEQFF.

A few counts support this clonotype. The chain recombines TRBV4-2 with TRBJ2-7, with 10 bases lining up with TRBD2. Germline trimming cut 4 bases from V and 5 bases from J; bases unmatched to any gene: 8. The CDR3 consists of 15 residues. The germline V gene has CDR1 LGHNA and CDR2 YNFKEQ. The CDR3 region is CASSPLSGRANEQYF. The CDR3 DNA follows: TGTGCCAGCAGCCCCCTAAGCGGGAGGGCCAACGAGCAGTACTTC.

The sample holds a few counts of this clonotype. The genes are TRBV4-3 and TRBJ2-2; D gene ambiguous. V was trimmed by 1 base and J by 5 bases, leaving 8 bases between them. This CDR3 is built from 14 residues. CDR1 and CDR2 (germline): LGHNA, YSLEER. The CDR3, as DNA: TGCGCCAGCAGCCAAGTCCAAAATACCGGGGAGCTGTTTTTT. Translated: CASSQVQNTGELFF.

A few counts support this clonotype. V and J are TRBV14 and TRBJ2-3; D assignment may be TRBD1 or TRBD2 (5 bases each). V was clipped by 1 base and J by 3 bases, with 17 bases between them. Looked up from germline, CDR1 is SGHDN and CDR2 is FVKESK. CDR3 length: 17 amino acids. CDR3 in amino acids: CASSQGPGRLVTDTQYF. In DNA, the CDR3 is TGTGCCAGCAGCCAAGGGCCGGGACGGTTGGTAACAGATACGCAGTATTTT.

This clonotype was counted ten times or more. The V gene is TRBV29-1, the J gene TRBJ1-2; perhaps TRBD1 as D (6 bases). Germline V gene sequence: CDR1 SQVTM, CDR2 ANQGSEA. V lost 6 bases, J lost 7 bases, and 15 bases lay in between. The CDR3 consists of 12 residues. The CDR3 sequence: CSVHANRVGYTF. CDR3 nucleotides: TGCAGCGTCCACGCCAACAGGGTTGGCTACACCTTC. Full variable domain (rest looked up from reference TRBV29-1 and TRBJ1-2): SAVISQKPSRDICQRGTSLTIQCQVDSQVTMMFWYRQQPGQSLTLIATANQGSEATYESGFVIDKFPISRPNLTFSTLTVSNMSPEDSSIYLCSVHANRVGYTFGSGTRLTVV.